This TCR beta chain was recovered during a study of OX40 agonist ivuxolimab in advanced cancers. Study information: Patients were infused with ivuxolimab every 2 weeks at 0.01 to 10 mg/kg.

Libraries were prepared by immunoSEQ multiplex PCR; TCRdb keeps only in-frame clonotypes and omits some of them. This sample has about 73,000 clones; approximately 90% occur once, and the top ten carry roughly 0.5%. Study-wide results and limits: Expanded clones belonging to CD8+ T cells outnumbered, on average, those of CD4+. Normalized expansion of T-cell clones was also low for some nonresponders.

This CDR3 contains 13 residues. Germline CDR1 reads SQVTM; CDR2 reads ANQGSEA. The V end lost 6 bases, the J end lost 5 bases, and 16 bases lay between the germline ends. Note on this clone: Its antigen remains unknown.

The sequencing here drew on CD4+ or CD8+ T cells sorted from blood, taken in a trial of the OX40 agonist ivuxolimab. The TCR comes from an adult with an advanced solid tumor such as melanoma, head and neck, liver or kidney cancer. The chain joins TRBV29-1 to TRBJ2-5; possible D gene TRBD2, 6 bases. The CDR3 nucleotides are TGCAGCGTCGAGCAGGGCGGAGGGGAGACCCAGTACTTC. This codes for CSVEQGGGETQYF.